A single sample is the source of the 22 T cell receptor beta chains below, sequenced in a study of control samples from healthy donors and cancer patients. Here immunoSEQ multiplex PCR was the method, and the copy in TCRdb shows in-frame clones only, minus some. The profile shows roughly 180,000 clones, approximately 92% of them singletons. What was sequenced was blood. These receptor sequences come from a woman aged 55 to 70 in good health.

The genes are TRBV7-2 and TRBJ2-3; no clear D gene. The CDR3 sequence is 13 residues long. Germline loops: CDR1 SGHTA, CDR2 FQGNSA. Trimming left V 3 bases short and J 4 bases short, with 8 bases between. This CDR3 is CASSFGRADTQYF. The CDR3 DNA reads as TGTGCCAGCAGCTTTGGCAGAGCAGATACGCAGTATTTT.

The rearrangement joins TRBV2 to TRBJ1-5; TRBD1 is a possible D gene (5 bases). Trimming took 7 bases from V and 7 from J, leaving 17 bases between them. The CDR3 totals 14 residues. Germline CDR1 SNHLY, CDR2 FYNNEI. The CDR3 DNA is TGTGCCAGCAAGGCACCGGACATTCCCCAGCCCCAGCATTTT. It translates to CASKAPDIPQPQHF. Full variable domain (missing parts from reference TRBV2 and TRBJ1-5): EPEVTQTPSHQVTQMGQEVILRCVPISNHLYFYWYRQILGQKVEFLVSFYNNEISEKSEIFDDQFSVERPDGSNFTLKIRSTKLEDSAMYFCASKAPDIPQPQHFGDGTRLSIL.

The chain is built from TRBV11-2 and TRBJ1-2; 11 nucleotides align to TRBD1. V shed 5 bases and J 1 base; nucleotides not matched to a gene: 12. Germline V gives CDR1 SGHAT, CDR2 FQNNGV. This CDR3 region has 18 residues. DNA of the CDR3: TGTGCCAGCAGCCGTCAACCGGGACAGGGGGGAAATAACTATGGCTACACCTTC. It translates to CASSRQPGQGGNNYGYTF. Complete variable domain (other parts from reference TRBV11-2 and TRBJ1-2): EAGVAQSPRYKIIEKRQSVAFWCNPISGHATLYWYQQILGQGPKLLIQFQNNGVVDDSQLPKDRFSAERLKGVDSTLKIQPAKLEDSAVYLCASSRQPGQGGNNYGYTFGSGTRLTVV.

The rearrangement links TRBV7-2 to TRBJ1-1, with 7 bases fitting TRBD1. The germline gives CDR1 SGHTA, CDR2 FQGNSA. The CDR3 totals 13 residues. V shed 5 bases and J 11 bases; nucleotides not matched to a gene: 11. CDR3 protein: CASSPGGGRWAFF. The CDR3 nucleotides read TGTGCCAGCAGCCCAGGGGGGGGGCGCTGGGCTTTCTTT.

The V gene is TRBV5-1, the J gene TRBJ1-3, with D unresolved. Germline assignment: CDR1 SGHRS and CDR2 YFSETQ. The V and J ends lost 1 base and 1 base respectively, with 9 bases between them. The CDR3 loop spans 15 amino acids. The CDR3 loop reads CASSLFPGSGNTIYF. The CDR3 region has the DNA TGCGCCAGCAGCTTGTTCCCGGGTTCTGGAAACACCATATATTTT.

This clone was found once. V gene TRBV5-4 combines with J gene TRBJ2-5, with 8 bases aligning to TRBD2. Germline V gene data show CDR1 as SGHNT and CDR2 as YYREEE (reference sequence). V shed 1 base, J shed 2 bases, and the junction held 4 bases outside the gene matches. The CDR3 is made up of 15 amino acids. CDR3 residues: CASSLLPSGQETQYF. The DNA of the CDR3 is TGTGCCAGCAGCTTGCTCCCTAGCGGGCAAGAGACCCAGTACTTC.

The chain recombines TRBV6-5 with TRBJ2-5; no definite D call. Germline CDR1 is MNHEY and CDR2 is SVGAGI. Between the trimmed V and J ends, which lost 4 bases and 5 bases, there was a span of 11 bases. The CDR3 is 13 amino acids. CDR3: CASSSESWETQYF. Here the CDR3 DNA reads TGTGCCAGCAGTTCTGAGAGCTGGGAGACCCAGTACTTC.

The CDR3 DNA reads as TGTGCCAGCAGCTCAACCGGGACCCCCGGGAGCTCCTACAATGAGCAGTTCTTC. This encodes CASSSTGTPGSSYNEQFF. The V and J genes are TRBV6-2 or TRBV6-3 and TRBJ2-1; possibly TRBD2 for D (6 bases). The V and J ends lost 6 bases and 0 bases respectively, with 21 bases between them. Germline V gene sequence: CDR1 MNHEY, CDR2 SVGEGT. The CDR3 consists of 18 residues.

V usage is TRBV3-1 (or the pseudogene TRBV3-2) and J usage is TRBJ2-5, with D perhaps given as TRBD1 or TRBD2 (6 bases each). The CDR3 loop spans 12 amino acids. V dropped 3 bases and J dropped 14 bases, with 16 bases sitting between them. The V gene's germline CDR1 is LGHDT and CDR2 YNNKEL (reference sequence). CDR3 amino acids: CASSQVEGGRYF. The DNA for the CDR3 is TGTGCCAGCAGCCAGGTGGAGGGGGGCCGATACTTC.

The chain recombines TRBV9 with TRBJ2-7, with 7 bases that match TRBD2. This CDR3 contains 18 residues. CDR1 is SGDLS and CDR2 is YYNGEE in the germline V gene. With 0 bases clipped from V and 4 bases from J, the junction kept 16 bases outside the gene matches. CDR3: CASSVGVGGEIRTYEQYF. In DNA, the CDR3 is TGTGCCAGCAGCGTAGGAGTGGGAGGGGAAATCCGGACTTACGAGCAGTACTTC.

The chain couples TRBV4-3 to TRBJ1-4; D is unclear. V dropped 4 bases and J dropped 7 bases, with 19 bases sitting between them. The CDR3 extends over 16 amino acids. Germline V gene lookup returns CDR1 LGHNA and CDR2 YSLEER. This chain's CDR3 is CASSRRGVSMSEKLFF. As DNA, the CDR3 is TGCGCCAGCAGCCGTCGCGGGGTTTCAATGAGTGAAAAACTGTTTTTT.

V and J are TRBV12-5 and TRBJ2-2; 7 bases fit TRBD1. Trimming cost V 1 base and J 0 bases; bases outside gene matches: 5. The CDR3 has 17 residues. CDR1 is LGHNT and CDR2 is FRNRAP in the germline V gene. As DNA, the CDR3 is TGTGCTAGTGGTTTGGAAGGACAGGCGCCGAACACCGGGGAGCTGTTTTTT. It is translated as CASGLEGQAPNTGELFF. Combining the CDR3 with reference TRBV12-5 and TRBJ2-2 gives the whole variable domain DARVTQTPRHKVTEMGQEVTMRCQPILGHNTVFWYRQTMMQGLELLAYFRNRAPLDDSGMPKDRFSAEMPDATLATLKIQPSEPRDSAVYFCASGLEGQAPNTGELFFGEGSRLTVL.

The chain uses TRBV6-2 or TRBV6-3 and TRBJ2-3, with TRBD1 identical over 9 bases. In germline, CDR1 is MNHEY, CDR2 SVGEGT. The trim removed 0 bases at V and 6 bases at J, leaving 7 bases unmatched. The CDR3 spans 16 residues. This chain's CDR3 is CASSYSPGQGLDTQYF. The CDR3 DNA reads TGTGCCAGCAGTTACTCCCCGGGACAGGGTTTGGATACGCAGTATTTT.

The gene calls are TRBV7-2 and TRBJ1-3; TRBD1 is a possible D gene (5 bases). With 5 bases removed from V and 0 bases from J, the gap between germline ends came to 14 bases. Germline V gene lookup returns CDR1 SGHTA and CDR2 FQGNSA. The CDR3 is made up of 16 amino acids. The CDR3 sequence: CASSATVSFSGNTIYF. DNA for the CDR3: TGTGCCAGCAGCGCGACAGTGAGCTTCTCTGGAAACACCATATATTTT.

In its sample, this clone is medium-sized. The chain couples TRBV7-9 to TRBJ1-5; D is undetermined. V lost 5 bases and J lost 6, with 11 bases in between. CDR1 and CDR2 (germline): SEHNR, FQNEAQ (reference sequence). This CDR3 comprises 13 residues. The DNA of the CDR3 is TGTGCCAGCAGCAGTGATGGGCTTCAGCCCCAGCATTTT. Protein: CASSSDGLQPQHF.

V gene TRBV10-2 combines with J gene TRBJ1-2, with a weak D call TRBD1 (6 bases). The germline V gene encodes CDR1 WSHSY and CDR2 SAAADI. The CDR3 has 14 residues. V lost 9 bases, J lost 6 bases, and 20 bases lay in between. Here the CDR3 reads CASAPGHANDGYTF. The CDR3 DNA reads as TGCGCCAGTGCCCCGGGACACGCGAATGATGGCTACACCTTC.

The V call is TRBV7-9, the J call TRBJ1-3, with D maybe TRBD1 (6 bases). The length of the CDR3 is 17 residues. The germline V and J ends were trimmed by 2 bases and 0 bases, with 14 bases remaining between them. From germline, CDR1 is SEHNR and CDR2 FQNEAQ (reference sequence). CDR3 protein: CASSLLGQGYSGNTIYF. The CDR3 DNA follows: TGTGCCAGCAGCTTACTGGGTCAGGGGTACTCTGGAAACACCATATATTTT.

The chain couples TRBV11-3 to TRBJ2-7, with 11 bases that match TRBD2. The germline CDR1 and CDR2 sequences are SGHNT and YENEEA. The CDR3 consists of 17 residues. V was clipped by 5 bases and J by 5 bases; unmatched bases: 14. The CDR3 here is CASSPTTSGGLGDEQYF. The CDR3, as DNA: TGTGCCAGCAGCCCTACAACTAGCGGGGGCCTTGGGGACGAGCAGTACTTC.

The chain combines TRBV11-2 with TRBJ2-7; the D is unclear. V was shortened by 1 base and J by 4 bases, with 8 bases between the two germline ends. This CDR3 spans 13 amino acids. Germline V CDR1 and CDR2: SGHAT, FQNNGV. The CDR3 loop reads CASSLGREYEQYF. Written as DNA, the CDR3 is TGTGCCAGCAGCTTAGGTCGCGAGTACGAGCAGTACTTC.

The V gene is TRBV11-3, the J gene TRBJ2-3; 7 bases line up with TRBD2. The CDR3 is 15 amino acids. The trim removed 6 bases at V and 0 bases at J, leaving 6 bases unmatched. CDR1 is SGHNT and CDR2 is YENEEA in the germline V gene. In DNA, the CDR3 is TGTGCCAGCAGACCAGGCGGGGGAAGCACAGATACGCAGTATTTT. This gives the protein CASRPGGGSTDTQYF.

This clone was counted once. The V and J genes are TRBV11-2 and TRBJ2-7; D gene unclear. The CDR3 contains 14 residues. The germline gives CDR1 SGHAT, CDR2 FQNNGV. The V end was cut by 7 bases, the J end by 7 bases, with 20 bases between. In DNA form, the CDR3 reads TGTGCCAGCACCGAACCCTCATGGGGAAAAGAGCAGTACTTC. Its translation: CASTEPSWGKEQYF.

In its sample, this clone was seen once. The chain uses TRBV10-3 and TRBJ1-3; D is possibly TRBD1 (6 bases). Germline CDR1 is ENHRY and CDR2 is SYGVKD. Trimming stripped 5 bases from V and 6 bases from J, with 11 bases between. The length of the CDR3 is 13 residues. In DNA form, the CDR3 reads TGTGCCATCAGTCTACAGGGAGAAAACACCATATATTTT. This translates into CAISLQGENTIYF.